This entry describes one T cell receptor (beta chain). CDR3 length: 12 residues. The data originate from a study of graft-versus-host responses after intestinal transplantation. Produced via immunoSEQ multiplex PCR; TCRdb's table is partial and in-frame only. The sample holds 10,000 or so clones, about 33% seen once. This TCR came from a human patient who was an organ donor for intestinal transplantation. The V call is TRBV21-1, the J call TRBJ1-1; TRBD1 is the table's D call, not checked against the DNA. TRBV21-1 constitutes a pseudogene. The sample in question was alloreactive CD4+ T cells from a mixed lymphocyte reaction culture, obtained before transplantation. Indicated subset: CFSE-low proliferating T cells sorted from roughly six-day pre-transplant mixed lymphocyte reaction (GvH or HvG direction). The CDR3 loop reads CASQTGGPEAFF. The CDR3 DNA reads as TGTGCCTCTCAGACAGGGGGGCCTGAAGCTTTCTTT.